This T cell receptor (beta chain) is from a study of blood T cell repertoires in COVID-19. Study-wide background: Whether acute or convalescent, the COVID-19 samples came from the United States, Italy and Spain.

The CDR3 runs 15 residues. V lost 0 bases and J 2 bases, leaving 11 bases between the germline ends. Germline V CDR1 and CDR2: ENHRY, SYGVKD. Seattle patients were enrolled while actively infected and followed longitudinally. Per the authors' pipeline: Estimation of nucleated cell counts was performed using reference gene primer amplification. Sequenced by immunoSEQ multiplex PCR; TCRdb stores in-frame clones only, minus some. From that table come the V and J calls and clone size; the DNA was used to work out D and trimming. The top ten hold over 2% of the sample, which has some 200,000 clones, approximately 85% seen once. Worth noting for this clone: The same CDR3 can be traced to other DNA sequences in this sample.

The rearrangement uses TRBV10-3 and TRBJ2-7, with D perhaps TRBD1 (6 bases). This clonotype was sampled from a woman aged 70 to 79 with COVID-19, enrolled during active disease. Material: peripheral blood. DNA of the CDR3: TGTGCCATCAGTGAGTCCGGGACAAGTACCTACGAGCAGTACTTC. As protein: CAISESGTSTYEQYF.